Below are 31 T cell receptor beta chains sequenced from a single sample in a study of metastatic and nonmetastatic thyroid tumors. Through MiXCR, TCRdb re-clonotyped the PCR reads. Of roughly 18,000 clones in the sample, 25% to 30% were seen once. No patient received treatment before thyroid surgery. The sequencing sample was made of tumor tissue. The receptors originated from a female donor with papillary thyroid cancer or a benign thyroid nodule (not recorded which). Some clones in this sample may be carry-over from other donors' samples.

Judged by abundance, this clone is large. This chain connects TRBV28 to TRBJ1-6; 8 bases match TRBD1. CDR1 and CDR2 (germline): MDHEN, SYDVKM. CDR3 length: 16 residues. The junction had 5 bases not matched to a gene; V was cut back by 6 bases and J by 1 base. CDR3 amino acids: CASSRDRGSYNSPLHF. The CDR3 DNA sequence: TGTGCCAGCAGCCGAGACAGGGGTTCCTATAATTCACCCCTCCACTTT. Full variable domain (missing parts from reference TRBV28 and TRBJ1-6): DVKVTQSSRYLVKRTGEKVFLECVQDMDHENMFWYRQDPGLGLRLIYFSYDVKMKEKGDIPEGYSVSREKKERFSLILESASTNQTSMYLCASSRDRGSYNSPLHFGNGTRLTVT.

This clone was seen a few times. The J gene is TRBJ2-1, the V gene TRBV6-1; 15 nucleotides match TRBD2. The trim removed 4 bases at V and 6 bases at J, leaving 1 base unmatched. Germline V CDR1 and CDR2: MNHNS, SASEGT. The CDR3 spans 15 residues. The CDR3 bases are TGTGCCAGCAGTGGGACTAGCGGGGGGGCCAATGAGCAGTTCTTC. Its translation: CASSGTSGGANEQFF.

DNA for the CDR3: TGTGCCAGCAGCTTTATCGACAGTCGGACCTACGAGCAGTACTTC. The encoded protein is CASSFIDSRTYEQYF. This chain links TRBV7-9 with TRBJ2-7; possible D gene TRBD1, 5 bases. Germline lookup yields CDR1 SEHNR and CDR2 FQNEAQ (reference sequence). The CDR3 length is 15 residues. V was trimmed by 3 bases and J by 2 bases, leaving 14 bases between them.

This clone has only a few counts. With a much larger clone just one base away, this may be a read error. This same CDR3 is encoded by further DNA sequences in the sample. CDR3 sequence: CSALGPPEETQYF. The CDR3 DNA reads TGCAGCGCACTGGGACCTCCCGAAGAGACCCAGTACTTC. The rearrangement uses TRBV20-1 and TRBJ2-5; D possibly matches TRBD1 or TRBD2 (5 bases each). This CDR3 comprises 13 residues. CDR1 DFQATT and CDR2 SNEGSKA come from the germline V gene (reference sequence).

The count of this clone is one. The CDR3 sequence: CSARRRDGQPQHF. CDR3 coding DNA: TGCAGTGCTAGAAGGAGGGACGGTCAGCCCCAGCATTTT. V gene TRBV20-1 combines with J gene TRBJ1-5; D possibly corresponds to TRBD1 (5 bases). With 2 bases removed from V and 6 bases from J, the gap between germline ends came to 11 bases. The CDR3 has 13 amino acids. The germline V gene encodes CDR1 DFQATT and CDR2 SNEGSKA (reference sequence).

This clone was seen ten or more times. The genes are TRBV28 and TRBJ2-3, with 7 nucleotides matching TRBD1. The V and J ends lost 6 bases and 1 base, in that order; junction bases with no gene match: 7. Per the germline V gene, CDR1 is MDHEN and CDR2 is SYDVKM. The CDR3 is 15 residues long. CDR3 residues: CASSQGVLGTDTQYF. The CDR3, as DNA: TGTGCCAGCAGCCAGGGGGTTTTGGGCACAGATACGCAGTATTTT.

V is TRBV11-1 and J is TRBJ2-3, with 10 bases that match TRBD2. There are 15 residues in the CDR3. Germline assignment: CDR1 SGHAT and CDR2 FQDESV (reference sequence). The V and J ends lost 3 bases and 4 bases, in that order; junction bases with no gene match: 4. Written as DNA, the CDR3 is TGTGCCAGCAGCTTCTTAGCGGGAGGACCAGATACGCAGTATTTT. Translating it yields CASSFLAGGPDTQYF.

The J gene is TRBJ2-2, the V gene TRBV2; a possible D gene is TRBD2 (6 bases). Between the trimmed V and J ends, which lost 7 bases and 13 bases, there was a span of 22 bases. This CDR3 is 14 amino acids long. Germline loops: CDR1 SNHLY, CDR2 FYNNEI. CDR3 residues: CASIGGEYTVGLFF. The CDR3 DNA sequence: TGTGCCAGCATTGGCGGGGAATACACCGTGGGGCTGTTTTTT.

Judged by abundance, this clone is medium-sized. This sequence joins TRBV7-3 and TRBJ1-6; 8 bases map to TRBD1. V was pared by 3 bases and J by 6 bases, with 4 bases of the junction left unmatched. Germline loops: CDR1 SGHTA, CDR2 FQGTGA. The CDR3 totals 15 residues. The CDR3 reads CASSLQGAGNSPLHF. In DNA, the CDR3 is TGTGCCAGCAGCTTGCAGGGGGCGGGTAATTCACCCCTCCACTTT.

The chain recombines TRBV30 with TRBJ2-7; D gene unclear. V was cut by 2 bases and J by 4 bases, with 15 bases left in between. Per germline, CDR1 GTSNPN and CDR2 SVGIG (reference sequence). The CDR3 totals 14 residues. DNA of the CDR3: TGTGCCTGGAGTAAGGCGCGGTTCGTATACGAGCAGTACTTC. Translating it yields CAWSKARFVYEQYF.

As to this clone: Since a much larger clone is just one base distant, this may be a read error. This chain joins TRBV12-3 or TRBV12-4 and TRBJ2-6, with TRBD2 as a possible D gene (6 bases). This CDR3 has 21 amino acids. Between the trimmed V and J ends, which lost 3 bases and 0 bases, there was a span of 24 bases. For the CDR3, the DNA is TGTGCCAGCAGTTTCGATGGTTATTGGGGGACTGGGGACTCTGGGGCCAACGTCCTGACTTTC. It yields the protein CASSFDGYWGTGDSGANVLTF.

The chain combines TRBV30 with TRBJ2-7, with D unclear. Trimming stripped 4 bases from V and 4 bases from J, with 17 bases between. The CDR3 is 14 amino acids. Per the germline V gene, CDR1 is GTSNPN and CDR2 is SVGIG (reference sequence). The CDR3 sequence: CAWNQDLNVYEQYF. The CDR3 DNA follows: TGTGCCTGGAATCAAGACCTTAATGTTTACGAGCAGTACTTC.

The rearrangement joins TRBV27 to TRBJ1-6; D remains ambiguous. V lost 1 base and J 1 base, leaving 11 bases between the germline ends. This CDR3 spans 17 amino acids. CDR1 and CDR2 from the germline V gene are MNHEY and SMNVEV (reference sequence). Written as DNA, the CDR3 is TGTGCCAGCAGTTTATTAAGGGCAGGTTCCTATAATTCACCCCTCCACTTT. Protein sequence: CASSLLRAGSYNSPLHF.

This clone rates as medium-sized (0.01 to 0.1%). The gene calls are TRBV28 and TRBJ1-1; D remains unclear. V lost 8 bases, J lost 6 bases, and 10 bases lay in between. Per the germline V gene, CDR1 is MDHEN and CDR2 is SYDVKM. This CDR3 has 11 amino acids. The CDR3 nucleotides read TGTGCCAGCCACGATGGCCCTGAAGCTTTCTTT. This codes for CASHDGPEAFF.

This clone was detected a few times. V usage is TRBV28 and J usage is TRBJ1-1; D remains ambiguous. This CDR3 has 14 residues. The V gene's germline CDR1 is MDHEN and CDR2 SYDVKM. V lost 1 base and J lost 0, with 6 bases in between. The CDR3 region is CASSLLQLNTEAFF. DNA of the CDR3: TGTGCCAGCAGTTTATTACAGTTGAACACTGAAGCTTTCTTT.

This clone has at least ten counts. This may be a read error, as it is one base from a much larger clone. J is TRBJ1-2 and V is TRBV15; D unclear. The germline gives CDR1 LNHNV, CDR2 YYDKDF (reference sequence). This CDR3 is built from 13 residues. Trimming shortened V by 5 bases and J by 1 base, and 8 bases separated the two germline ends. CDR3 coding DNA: TGTGCCACCAGCTCATGTGTTAACTATGGCTACACCTTC. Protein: CATSSCVNYGYTF.

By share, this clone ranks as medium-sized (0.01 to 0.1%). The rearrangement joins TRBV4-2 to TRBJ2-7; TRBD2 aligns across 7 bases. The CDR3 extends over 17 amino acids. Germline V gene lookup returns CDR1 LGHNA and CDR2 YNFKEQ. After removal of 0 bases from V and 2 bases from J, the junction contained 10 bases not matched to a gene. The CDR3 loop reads CASSQEGGQLAPYEQYF. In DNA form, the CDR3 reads TGTGCCAGCAGCCAAGAAGGCGGGCAACTAGCGCCCTACGAGCAGTACTTC.

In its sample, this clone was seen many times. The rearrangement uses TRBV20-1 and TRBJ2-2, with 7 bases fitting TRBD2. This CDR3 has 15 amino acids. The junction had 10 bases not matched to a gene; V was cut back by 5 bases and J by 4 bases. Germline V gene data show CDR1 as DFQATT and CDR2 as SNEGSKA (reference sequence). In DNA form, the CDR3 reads TGCAGTGCTCGTCTCAGCGGGAAAGGCACCGGGGAGCTGTTTTTT. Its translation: CSARLSGKGTGELFF.

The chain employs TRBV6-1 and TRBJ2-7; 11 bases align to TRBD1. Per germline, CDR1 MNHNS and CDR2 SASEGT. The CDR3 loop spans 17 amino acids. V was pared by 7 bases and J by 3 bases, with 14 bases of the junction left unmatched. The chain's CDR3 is CASTNLGQGALVYEQYF. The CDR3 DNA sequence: TGTGCCAGCACCAATTTAGGACAGGGGGCATTAGTCTACGAGCAGTACTTC.

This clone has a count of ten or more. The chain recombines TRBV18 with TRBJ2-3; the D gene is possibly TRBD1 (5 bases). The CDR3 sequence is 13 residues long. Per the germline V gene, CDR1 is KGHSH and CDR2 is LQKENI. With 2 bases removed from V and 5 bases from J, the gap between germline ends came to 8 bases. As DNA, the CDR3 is TGTGCCAGCTCACCATTAAGGGGAGATACGCAGTATTTT. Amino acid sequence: CASSPLRGDTQYF. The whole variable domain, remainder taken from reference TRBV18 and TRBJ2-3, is NAGVMQNPRHLVRRRGQEARLRCSPMKGHSHVYWYRQLPEEGLKFMVYLQKENIIDESGMPKERFSAEFPKEGPSILRIQQVVRGDSAAYFCASSPLRGDTQYFGPGTRLTVL.

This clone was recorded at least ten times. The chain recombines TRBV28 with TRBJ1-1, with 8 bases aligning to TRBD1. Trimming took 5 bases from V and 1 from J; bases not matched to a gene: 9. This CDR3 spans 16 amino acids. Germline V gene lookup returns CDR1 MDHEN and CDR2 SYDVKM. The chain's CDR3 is CASSRGQGSQNTEAFF. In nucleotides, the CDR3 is TGTGCCAGCAGTCGCGGACAGGGCTCGCAGAACACTGAAGCTTTCTTT.

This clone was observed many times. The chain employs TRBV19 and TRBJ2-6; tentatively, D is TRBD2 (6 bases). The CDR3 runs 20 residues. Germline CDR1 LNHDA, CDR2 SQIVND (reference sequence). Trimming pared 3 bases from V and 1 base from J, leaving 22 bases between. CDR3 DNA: TGTGCCAGTAGTATGGGGATTGGAGGGCTCCGACATTCTGGGGCCAACGTCCTGACTTTC. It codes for CASSMGIGGLRHSGANVLTF.

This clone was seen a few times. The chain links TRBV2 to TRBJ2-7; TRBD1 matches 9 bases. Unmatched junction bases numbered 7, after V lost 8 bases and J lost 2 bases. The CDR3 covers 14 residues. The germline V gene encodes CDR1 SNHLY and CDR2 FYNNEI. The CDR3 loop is CASSLDRGPYEQYF. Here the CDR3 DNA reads TGTGCCAGCTCATTGGACAGGGGTCCCTACGAGCAGTACTTC.

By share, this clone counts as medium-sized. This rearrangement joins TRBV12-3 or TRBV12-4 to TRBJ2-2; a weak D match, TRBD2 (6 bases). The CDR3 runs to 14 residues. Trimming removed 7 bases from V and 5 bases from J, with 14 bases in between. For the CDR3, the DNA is TGTGCCAGCAAAGAGGGCGGGAAAACCGGGGAGCTGTTTTTT. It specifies CASKEGGKTGELFF.

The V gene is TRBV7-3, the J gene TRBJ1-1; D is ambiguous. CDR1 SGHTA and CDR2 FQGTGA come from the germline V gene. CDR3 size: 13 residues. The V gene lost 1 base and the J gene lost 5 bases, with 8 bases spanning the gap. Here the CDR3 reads CASSLKGSTEAFF. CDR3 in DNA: TGTGCCAGCAGCTTAAAGGGTTCGACTGAAGCTTTCTTT.

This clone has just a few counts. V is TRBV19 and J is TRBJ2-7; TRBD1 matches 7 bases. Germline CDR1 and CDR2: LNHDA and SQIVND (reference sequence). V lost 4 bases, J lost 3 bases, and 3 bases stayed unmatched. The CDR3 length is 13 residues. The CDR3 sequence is CASSTDRSYEQYF. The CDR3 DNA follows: TGTGCCAGTAGTACGGACAGGAGCTACGAGCAGTACTTC.

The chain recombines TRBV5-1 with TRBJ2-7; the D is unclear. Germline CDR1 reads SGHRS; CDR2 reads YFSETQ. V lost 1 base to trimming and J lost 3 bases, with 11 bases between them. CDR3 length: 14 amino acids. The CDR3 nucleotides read TGCGCCAGCAGCTTGAACTTGACTTTCTACGAGCAGTACTTC. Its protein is CASSLNLTFYEQYF.

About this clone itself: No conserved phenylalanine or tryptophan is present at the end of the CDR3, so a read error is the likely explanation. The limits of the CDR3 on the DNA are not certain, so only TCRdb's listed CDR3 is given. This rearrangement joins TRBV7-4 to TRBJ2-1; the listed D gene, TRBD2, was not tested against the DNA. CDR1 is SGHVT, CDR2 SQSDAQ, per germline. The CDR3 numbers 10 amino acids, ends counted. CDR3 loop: CASSSPGLAG.

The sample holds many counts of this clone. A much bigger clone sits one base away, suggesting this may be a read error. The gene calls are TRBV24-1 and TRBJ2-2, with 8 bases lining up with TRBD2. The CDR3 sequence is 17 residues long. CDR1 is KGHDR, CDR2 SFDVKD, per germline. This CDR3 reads CATSDRIGLAHTGKLFF. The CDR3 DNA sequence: TGTGCCACCAGTGATAGAATAGGACTAGCCCACACCGGGAAGCTGTTTTTT.

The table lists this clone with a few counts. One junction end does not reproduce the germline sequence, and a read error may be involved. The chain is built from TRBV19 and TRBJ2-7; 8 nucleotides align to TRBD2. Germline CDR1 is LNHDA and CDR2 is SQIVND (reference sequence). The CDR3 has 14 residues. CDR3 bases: TGTGCCAGTAGTATTCAAGCGGGAGCCCACGAGCGGTACTTC. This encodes CASSIQAGAHERYF.

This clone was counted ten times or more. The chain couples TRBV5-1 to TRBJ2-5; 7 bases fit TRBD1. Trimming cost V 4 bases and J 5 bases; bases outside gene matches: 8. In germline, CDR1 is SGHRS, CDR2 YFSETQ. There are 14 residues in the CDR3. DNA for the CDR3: TGCGCCAGCAGCCTCGACAGGGTCGGGGAGACCCAGTACTTC. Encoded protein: CASSLDRVGETQYF. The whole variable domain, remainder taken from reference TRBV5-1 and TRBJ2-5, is KAGVTQTPRYLIKTRGQQVTLSCSPISGHRSVSWYQQTPGQGLQFLFEYFSETQRNKGNFPGRFSGRQFSNSRSEMNVSTLELGDSALYLCASSLDRVGETQYFGPGTRLLVL.